The 27 T cell receptor beta chains below all came from one sample that was sequenced in a study of monozygotic twins with inflammatory bowel disease. TCRdb derives one entry per CDR3 protein from the 5' RACE reads, leaving out DNA. This sample carries around 200,000 distinct CDR3 sequences, with roughly 1.5% going to the ten biggest clones. Sequencing was done on a sample of blood. These receptors came from a human donor with ulcerative colitis or Crohn's disease, or a healthy co-twin of an affected twin (not recorded which).

The chain couples TRBV19 to TRBJ2-3; the D gene TCRdb calls, TRBD1, cannot be checked with no DNA. Germline CDR1 LNHDA, CDR2 SQIVND (reference sequence). The CDR3 totals 16 residues. This CDR3 reads CASSPRDRGATDTQYF. The variable domain in full, with the rest retrieved from reference TRBV19 and TRBJ2-3, is DGGITQSPKYLFRKEGQNVTLSCEQNLNHDAMYWYRQDPGQGLRLIYYSQIVNDFQKGDIAEGYSVSREKKESFPLTVTSAQKNPTAFYLCASSPRDRGATDTQYFGPGTRLTVL.

The J gene is TRBJ1-2, the V gene TRBV29-1; checking the TCRdb D call of TRBD1 is not possible without DNA. Germline V gene data show CDR1 as SQVTM and CDR2 as ANQGSEA. There are 13 residues in the CDR3. The chain's CDR3 is CSVEDRGDYGYTF. The whole variable domain, filled in from reference TRBV29-1 and TRBJ1-2, reads SAVISQKPSRDICQRGTSLTIQCQVDSQVTMMFWYRQQPGQSLTLIATANQGSEATYESGFVIDKFPISRPNLTFSTLTVSNMSPEDSSIYLCSVEDRGDYGYTFGSGTRLTVV.

The chain couples TRBV5-4 to TRBJ2-7; TCRdb calls TRBD1, which cannot be checked without DNA. The CDR3 is made up of 16 amino acids. Germline CDR1 reads SGHNT; CDR2 reads YYREEE (reference sequence). The CDR3 sequence is CASSPYPGGQSYEQYF. The whole variable domain, filled in from reference TRBV5-4 and TRBJ2-7, reads ETGVTQSPTHLIKTRGQQVTLRCSSQSGHNTVSWYQQALGQGPQFIFQYYREEENGRGNFPPRFSGLQFPNYSSELNVNALELDDSALYLCASSPYPGGQSYEQYFGPGTRLTVT.

The chain joins TRBV3-1 to TRBJ2-5. The CDR3 runs 13 residues. Germline values: CDR1 LGHDT, CDR2 YNNKEL (reference sequence). The CDR3 sequence is CASSQVEVETQYF.

The V and J genes are TRBV7-8 and TRBJ1-5; the TRBD1 assignment by TCRdb is unverifiable without DNA. The length of the CDR3 is 16 residues. Germline-derived CDR1 and CDR2 are SGHVS and FQNEAQ. Here the CDR3 reads CASSSHAVTERQPQHF.

The V and J genes are TRBV12-3 or TRBV12-4 and TRBJ2-1; TCRdb's D gene call, TRBD1, goes unchecked for lack of DNA. This CDR3 comprises 14 residues. The CDR3 loop reads CASSWDRRDNEQFF.

The CDR3 spells CASSLNQGKHQPQHF. V usage is TRBV12-3 or TRBV12-4 and J usage is TRBJ1-5; as DNA is missing, the TRBD1 call by TCRdb cannot be tested. The CDR3 extends over 15 amino acids.

The chain is built from TRBV6-1 and TRBJ1-4; TCRdb designates TRBD1, a call that cannot be tested without DNA. CDR3 size: 19 residues. Germline CDR1 reads MNHNS; CDR2 reads SASEGT. Here the CDR3 reads CASSEAGGSARLKDEKLFF.

The chain combines TRBV20-1 with TRBJ2-7; TCRdb proposes TRBD2, but this gene call is untestable without DNA. There are 12 residues in the CDR3. Germline lookup yields CDR1 DFQATT and CDR2 SNEGSKA (reference sequence). The CDR3 sequence is CSAAPYAGEQYF.

CDR3 loop: CASSSIQGQEHPYEQYF. The J gene is TRBJ2-7, the V gene TRBV7-2; TCRdb indicates TRBD1, and absent DNA this call remains unverified. The V gene's germline CDR1 is SGHTA and CDR2 FQGNSA. This CDR3 region has 17 residues.

V gene TRBV20-1 combines with J gene TRBJ1-2; TCRdb returns TRBD1, unconfirmable since there is no DNA. The CDR3 runs to 14 residues. Germline values: CDR1 DFQATT, CDR2 SNEGSKA (reference sequence). The CDR3 is CSASIRGDVGGYTF.

The CDR3 region is CASSYGQGRNYGYTF. The rearrangement links TRBV2 to TRBJ1-2; TCRdb proposes TRBD1, but this gene call is untestable without DNA. Germline CDR1 and CDR2: SNHLY and FYNNEI. The CDR3 length is 15 residues. Full variable domain (remainder filled in from reference TRBV2 and TRBJ1-2): EPEVTQTPSHQVTQMGQEVILRCVPISNHLYFYWYRQILGQKVEFLVSFYNNEISEKSEIFDDQFSVERPDGSNFTLKIRSTKLEDSAMYFCASSYGQGRNYGYTFGSGTRLTVV.

The genes are TRBV3-1 and TRBJ2-1. The length of the CDR3 is 13 residues. Germline V gene sequence: CDR1 LGHDT, CDR2 YNNKEL (reference sequence). CDR3 protein: CASSQGFGNEQFF.

The J gene is TRBJ2-2, the V gene TRBV4-1. The CDR3 extends over 12 amino acids. Germline CDR1 is MGHRA and CDR2 is YSYEKL. CDR3 residues: CASSQGGGELFF.

The J gene is TRBJ1-5, the V gene TRBV24-1; the D call of TRBD1 rests on TCRdb alone, since no DNA is present to check it. Germline V gene lookup returns CDR1 KGHDR and CDR2 SFDVKD. This CDR3 is built from 18 residues. The CDR3 loop reads CATSEAGTGGGSNQPQHF.

The gene calls are TRBV6-5 and TRBJ1-1; TCRdb selects TRBD1, and the lack of DNA leaves this call unchecked. The length of the CDR3 is 16 residues. Germline CDR1 is MNHEY and CDR2 is SVGAGI. This chain's CDR3 is CASSYSGGASGFEAFF.

The J gene is TRBJ2-1, the V gene TRBV2; TCRdb's D call of TRBD2 is untestable without DNA. From germline, CDR1 is SNHLY and CDR2 FYNNEI. The CDR3 consists of 15 residues. The CDR3 spells CASSEMASGDNEQFF. The entire variable domain, with the rest obtained from reference TRBV2 and TRBJ2-1, is as follows: EPEVTQTPSHQVTQMGQEVILRCVPISNHLYFYWYRQILGQKVEFLVSFYNNEISEKSEIFDDQFSVERPDGSNFTLKIRSTKLEDSAMYFCASSEMASGDNEQFFGPGTRLTVL.

The chain couples TRBV7-9 to TRBJ1-1; TCRdb gives TRBD1 as the D gene, but with no DNA this cannot be confirmed. CDR3 length: 15 amino acids. Germline assignment: CDR1 SEHNR and CDR2 FQNEAQ (reference sequence). CDR3 protein: CASSLARTGRTEAFF.

The rearrangement links TRBV7-9 to TRBJ2-7; TCRdb selects TRBD1, and the lack of DNA leaves this call unchecked. Germline loops: CDR1 SEHNR, CDR2 FQNEAQ (reference sequence). This CDR3 region has 15 residues. The CDR3 region is CASSFPGTGFDEQYF.

V gene TRBV6-5 combines with J gene TRBJ2-7. In germline, CDR1 is MNHEY, CDR2 SVGAGI. CDR3 length: 15 residues. The chain's CDR3 is CASSYRFGVSYEQYF.

This rearrangement joins TRBV9 to TRBJ1-6; no DNA is available, so the TRBD1 call from TCRdb remains unchecked. Germline V gives CDR1 SGDLS, CDR2 YYNGEE. This CDR3 has 17 amino acids. The CDR3 here is CASSVAGPGRVGSPLHF.

The chain uses TRBV12-3 or TRBV12-4 and TRBJ2-5; with no DNA, the TCRdb D assignment of TRBD1 cannot be verified. The CDR3 length is 13 residues. This chain's CDR3 is CASSLDWGETQYF.

The V call is TRBV18, the J call TRBJ2-6. The length of the CDR3 is 16 residues. Germline lookup yields CDR1 KGHSH and CDR2 LQKENI. The CDR3 loop is CASSGFSNSGANVLTF.

This chain's CDR3 is CSASIRNYGYTF. This chain connects TRBV20-1 to TRBJ1-2. CDR1 DFQATT and CDR2 SNEGSKA come from the germline V gene (reference sequence). This CDR3 has 12 amino acids.

V usage is TRBV6-5 and J usage is TRBJ1-1; without DNA, the TCRdb call of TRBD1 cannot be checked. In germline, CDR1 is MNHEY, CDR2 SVGAGI. The CDR3 is 13 residues long. The CDR3 protein is CASTKFRDTEAFF.

The chain uses TRBV12-3 or TRBV12-4 and TRBJ1-1; TCRdb designates TRBD1, a call that cannot be tested without DNA. This CDR3 has 14 residues. CDR3 protein: CASSKDRINTEAFF.

The V gene is TRBV12-3 or TRBV12-4, the J gene TRBJ1-2. The CDR3 is made up of 13 amino acids. Here the CDR3 reads CASSLRTDYGYTF.